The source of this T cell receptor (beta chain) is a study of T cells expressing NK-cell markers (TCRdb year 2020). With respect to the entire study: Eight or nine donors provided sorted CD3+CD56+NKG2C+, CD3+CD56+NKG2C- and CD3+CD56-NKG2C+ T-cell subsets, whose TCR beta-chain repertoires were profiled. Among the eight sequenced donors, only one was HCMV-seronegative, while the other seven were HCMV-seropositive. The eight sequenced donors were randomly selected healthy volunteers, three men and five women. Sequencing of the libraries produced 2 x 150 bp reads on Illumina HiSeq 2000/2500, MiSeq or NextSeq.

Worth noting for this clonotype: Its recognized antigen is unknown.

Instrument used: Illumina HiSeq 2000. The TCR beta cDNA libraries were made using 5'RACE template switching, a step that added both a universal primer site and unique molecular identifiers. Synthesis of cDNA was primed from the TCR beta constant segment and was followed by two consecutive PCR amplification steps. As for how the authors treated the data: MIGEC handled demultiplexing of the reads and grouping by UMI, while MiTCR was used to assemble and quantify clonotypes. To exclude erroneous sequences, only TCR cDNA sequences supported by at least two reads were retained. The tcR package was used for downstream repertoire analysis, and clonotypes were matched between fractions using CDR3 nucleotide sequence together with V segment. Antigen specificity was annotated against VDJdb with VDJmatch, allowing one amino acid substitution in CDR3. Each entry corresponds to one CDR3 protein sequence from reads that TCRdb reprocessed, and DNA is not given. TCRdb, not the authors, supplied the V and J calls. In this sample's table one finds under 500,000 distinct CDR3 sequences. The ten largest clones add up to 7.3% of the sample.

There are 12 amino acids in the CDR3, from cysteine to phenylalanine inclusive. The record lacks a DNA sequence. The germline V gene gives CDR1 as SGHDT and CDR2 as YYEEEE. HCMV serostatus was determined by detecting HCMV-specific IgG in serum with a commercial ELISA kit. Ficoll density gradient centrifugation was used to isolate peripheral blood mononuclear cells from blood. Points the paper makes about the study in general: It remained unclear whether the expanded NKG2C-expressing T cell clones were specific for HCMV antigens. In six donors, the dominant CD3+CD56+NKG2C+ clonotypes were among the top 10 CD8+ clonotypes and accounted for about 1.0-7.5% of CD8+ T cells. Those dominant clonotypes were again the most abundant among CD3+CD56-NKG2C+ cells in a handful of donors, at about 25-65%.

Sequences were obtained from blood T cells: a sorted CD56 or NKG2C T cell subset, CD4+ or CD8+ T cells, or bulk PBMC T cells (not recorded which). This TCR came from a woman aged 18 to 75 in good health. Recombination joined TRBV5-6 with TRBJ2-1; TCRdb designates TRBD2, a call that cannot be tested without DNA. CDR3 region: CASSSTSGRIVF. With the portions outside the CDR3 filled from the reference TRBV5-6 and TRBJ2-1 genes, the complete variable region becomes DAGVTQSPTHLIKTRGQQVTLRCSPKSGHDTVSWYQQALGQGPQFIFQYYEEEERQRGNFPDRFSGHQFPNYSSELNVNALLLGDSALYLCASSSTSGRIVFGPGTRLTVL.